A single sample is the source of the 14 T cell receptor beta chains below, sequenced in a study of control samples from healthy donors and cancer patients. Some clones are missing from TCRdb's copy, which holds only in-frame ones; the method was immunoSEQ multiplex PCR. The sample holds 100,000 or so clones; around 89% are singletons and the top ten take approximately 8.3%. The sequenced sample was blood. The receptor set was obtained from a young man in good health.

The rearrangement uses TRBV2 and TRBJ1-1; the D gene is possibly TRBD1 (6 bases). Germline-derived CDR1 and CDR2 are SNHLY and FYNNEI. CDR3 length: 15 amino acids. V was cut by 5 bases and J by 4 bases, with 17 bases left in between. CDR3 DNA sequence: TGTGCCAGCAGTCCGACAGTTTTCAGGGGCACTGAAGCTTTCTTT. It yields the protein CASSPTVFRGTEAFF. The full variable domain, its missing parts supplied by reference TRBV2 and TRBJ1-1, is EPEVTQTPSHQVTQMGQEVILRCVPISNHLYFYWYRQILGQKVEFLVSFYNNEISEKSEIFDDQFSVERPDGSNFTLKIRSTKLEDSAMYFCASSPTVFRGTEAFFGQGTRLTVV.

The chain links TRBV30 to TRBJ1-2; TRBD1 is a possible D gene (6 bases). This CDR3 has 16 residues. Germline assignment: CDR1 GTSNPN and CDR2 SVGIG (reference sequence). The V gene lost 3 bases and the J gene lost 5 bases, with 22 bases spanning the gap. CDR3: CAWRQGFNLGSYGYTF. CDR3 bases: TGTGCCTGGAGACAGGGTTTTAACCTCGGGTCTTATGGCTACACCTTC.

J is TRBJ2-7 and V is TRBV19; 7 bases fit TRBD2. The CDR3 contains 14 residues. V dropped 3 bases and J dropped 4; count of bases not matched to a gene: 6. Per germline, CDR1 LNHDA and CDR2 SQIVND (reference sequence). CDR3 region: CASSMVAGVYEQYF. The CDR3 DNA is TGTGCCAGTAGTATGGTGGCGGGAGTGTACGAGCAGTACTTC.

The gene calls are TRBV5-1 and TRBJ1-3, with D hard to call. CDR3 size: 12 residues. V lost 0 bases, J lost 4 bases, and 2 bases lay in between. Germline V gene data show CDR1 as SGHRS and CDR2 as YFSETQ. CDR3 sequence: CASSLEGNTIYF. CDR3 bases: TGCGCCAGCAGCTTGGAAGGAAACACCATATATTTT. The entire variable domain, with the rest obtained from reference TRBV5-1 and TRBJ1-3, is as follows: KAGVTQTPRYLIKTRGQQVTLSCSPISGHRSVSWYQQTPGQGLQFLFEYFSETQRNKGNFPGRFSGRQFSNSRSEMNVSTLELGDSALYLCASSLEGNTIYFGEGSWLTVV.

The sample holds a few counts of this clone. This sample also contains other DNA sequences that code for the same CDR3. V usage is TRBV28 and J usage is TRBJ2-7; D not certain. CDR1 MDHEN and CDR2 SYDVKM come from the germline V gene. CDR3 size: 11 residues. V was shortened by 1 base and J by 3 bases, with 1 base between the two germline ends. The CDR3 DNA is TGTGCCAGCAGTTTATTCTACGAGCAGTACTTC. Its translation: CASSLFYEQYF.

CDR3 residues: CASKALWWGGRTDTQYF. The CDR3 coding sequence is TGTGCCAGCAAAGCCCTCTGGTGGGGGGGGAGGACAGATACGCAGTATTTT. This chain links TRBV2 with TRBJ2-3; 7 bases map to TRBD2. Germline V gene data show CDR1 as SNHLY and CDR2 as FYNNEI. Unmatched junction bases numbered 16, after V lost 7 bases and J lost 3 bases. The length of the CDR3 is 17 residues.

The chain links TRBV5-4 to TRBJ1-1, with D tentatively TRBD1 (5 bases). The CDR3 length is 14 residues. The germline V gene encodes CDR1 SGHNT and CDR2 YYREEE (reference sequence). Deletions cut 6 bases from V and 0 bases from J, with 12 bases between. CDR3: CASTAGELNTEAFF. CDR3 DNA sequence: TGTGCCAGCACCGCGGGGGAGCTGAACACTGAAGCTTTCTTT.

The CDR3: CASSEMGQGLNTEAFF. CDR3 DNA: TGTGCCAGCAGTGAAATGGGACAGGGCCTGAACACTGAAGCTTTCTTT. The J gene is TRBJ1-1, the V gene TRBV6-1, with 9 nucleotides matching TRBD1. The CDR3 loop spans 16 amino acids. With 2 bases clipped from V and 0 bases from J, the junction kept 4 bases outside the gene matches. Germline V gene sequence: CDR1 MNHNS, CDR2 SASEGT.

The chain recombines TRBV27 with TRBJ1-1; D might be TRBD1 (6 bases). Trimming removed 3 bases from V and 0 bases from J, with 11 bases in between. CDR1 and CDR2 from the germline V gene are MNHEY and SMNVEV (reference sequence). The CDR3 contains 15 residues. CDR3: CASSLGAGLNTEAFF. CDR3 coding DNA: TGTGCCAGCAGTTTGGGGGCCGGTTTGAACACTGAAGCTTTCTTT.

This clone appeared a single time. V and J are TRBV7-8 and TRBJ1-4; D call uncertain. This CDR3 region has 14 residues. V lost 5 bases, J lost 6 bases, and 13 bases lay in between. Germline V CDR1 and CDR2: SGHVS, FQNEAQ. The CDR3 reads CASSPTRADEKLFF. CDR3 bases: TGTGCCAGCAGCCCGACCCGGGCGGATGAAAAACTGTTTTTT.

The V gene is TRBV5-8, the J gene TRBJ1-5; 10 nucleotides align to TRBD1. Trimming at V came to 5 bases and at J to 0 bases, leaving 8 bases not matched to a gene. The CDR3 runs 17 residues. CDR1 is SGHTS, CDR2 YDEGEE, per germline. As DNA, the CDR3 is TGTGCCAGCAGGTCGGGACAGGGGATATATAGCAATCAGCCCCAGCATTTT. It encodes CASRSGQGIYSNQPQHF.

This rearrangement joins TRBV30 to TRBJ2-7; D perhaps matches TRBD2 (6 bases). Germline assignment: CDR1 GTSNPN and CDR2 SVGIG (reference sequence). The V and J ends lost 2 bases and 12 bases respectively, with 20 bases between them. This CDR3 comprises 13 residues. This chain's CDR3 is CAWSPPGTSTRYF. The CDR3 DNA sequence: TGTGCCTGGAGTCCCCCCGGGACTTCCACGCGGTACTTC.

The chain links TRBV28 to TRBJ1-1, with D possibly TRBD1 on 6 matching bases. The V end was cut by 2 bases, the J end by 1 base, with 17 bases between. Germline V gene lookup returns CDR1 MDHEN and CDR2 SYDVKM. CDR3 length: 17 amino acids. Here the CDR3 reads CASSLSSGGRRNTEAFF. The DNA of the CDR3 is TGTGCCAGCAGTTTAAGTTCCGGGGGCCGGAGGAACACTGAAGCTTTCTTT. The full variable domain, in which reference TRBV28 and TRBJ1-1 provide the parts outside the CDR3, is DVKVTQSSRYLVKRTGEKVFLECVQDMDHENMFWYRQDPGLGLRLIYFSYDVKMKEKGDIPEGYSVSREKKERFSLILESASTNQTSMYLCASSLSSGGRRNTEAFFGQGTRLTVV.

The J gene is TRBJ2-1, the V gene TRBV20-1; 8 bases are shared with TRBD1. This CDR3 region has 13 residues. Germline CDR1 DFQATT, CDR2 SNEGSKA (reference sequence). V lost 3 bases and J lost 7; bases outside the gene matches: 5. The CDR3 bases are TGCAGTGCTAGTGGCACAGGGGGAAATGAGCAGTTCTTC. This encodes CSASGTGGNEQFF.